This T cell receptor beta chain was sequenced during a study of CD8+CD57+ T cells in acquired aplastic anemia. General study results and limits: The study identified 25 to 30 CD8+ CDR3 sequences shared by patients and controls.

Germline CDR1 and CDR2: SGHNT and YYREEE (reference sequence). V was clipped by 4 bases and J by 5 bases; unmatched bases: 7. The CDR3 runs to 14 residues. Genomic DNA acted as the template from which TCR beta VDJ combination and CDR3 sequence profiling were carried out. Each CDR3 protein gets one entry after TCRdb re-called the reads with MiXCR. The table shows roughly 150,000 distinct CDR3 sequences, with around half occurring only once. Before being chosen for sequencing, patients had shown CD8+CD57+ cell expansion by flow cytometry. This clonotype was recorded many times. No antigen is known for it.

This clonotype was sampled from a human donor with aplastic anemia. Sequencing input: sorted CD4+, CD8+, or CD8+CD57+ T cells (not recorded which) from PBMCs. The chain recombines TRBV5-4 with TRBJ2-5; 8 nucleotides agree with TRBD1. CDR3 residues: CASSLQTGVETQYF. CDR3 coding DNA: TGTGCCAGCAGCCTACAGACAGGGGTGGAGACCCAGTACTTC.